A selection of T cell receptor beta chains follows, all from one sample in a study of cytomegalovirus exposure and HLA in healthy donors. The protocol was immunoSEQ multiplex PCR, while the TCRdb copy is restricted to in-frame clones and leaves out a portion. The sample yields 100,000 to 150,000 clones, roughly 68% seen once. Sequenced material: PBMCs. These TCRs come from a woman in her fifties or sixties in good health and CMV-seropositive. CDR3s include the opening cysteine and the closing phenylalanine or tryptophan. The D gene is left open where the match is weak. A row's size may be missing; if present it is once, few, many or a size class.

abundance: once
d_gene: -
j_gene: TRBJ1-5
v_gene: TRBV30
CDR3nt: TGTGCCTGGAGTGTTGGGGGGATAGGCAATCAGCCCCAGCATTTT
CDR3aa: CAWSVGGIGNQPQHF

abundance: few
d_gene: TRBD1
j_gene: TRBJ1-5
v_gene: TRBV27
CDR3nt: TGTGCCAGCAGTTTTCGGACAGGGCTGGAGCCCCAGCATTTT
CDR3aa: CASSFRTGLEPQHF

abundance: -
d_gene: -
j_gene: TRBJ2-5
v_gene: TRBV5-1
CDR3nt: TGCGCCAGCAGCTTGCAGGGAGGACAAGGAGAGACCCAGTACTTC
CDR3aa: CASSLQGGQGETQYF

abundance: -
d_gene: -
j_gene: TRBJ2-3
v_gene: TRBV7-2
CDR3nt: TGTGCCAGCAGCTCCCCCGTCGGTACGCAGTATTTT
CDR3aa: CASSSPVGTQYF

abundance: once
d_gene: -
j_gene: TRBJ1-1
v_gene: TRBV6-1
CDR3nt: TGTGCCAGCCCCCGCGGGGGGGCTCTCACTGAAGCTTTCTTT
CDR3aa: CASPRGGALTEAFF

abundance: -
d_gene: -
j_gene: TRBJ1-6
v_gene: TRBV5-1
CDR3nt: TGCGCCAGCAGCTTGGACAGGGTCGTGAATTCACCCCTCCACTTT
CDR3aa: CASSLDRVVNSPLHF

abundance: few
d_gene: -
j_gene: TRBJ2-1
v_gene: TRBV7-7
CDR3nt: TGTGCTAGCAGCTTATCTTCCGGGGATGAGCAGTTCTTC
CDR3aa: CASSLSSGDEQFF

abundance: -
d_gene: -
j_gene: TRBJ2-7
v_gene: TRBV4-3
CDR3nt: TGCGCCAGCAGCCAAGGGAGGGACCTAAAACAGTACTTC
CDR3aa: CASSQGRDLKQYF

abundance: -
d_gene: -
j_gene: TRBJ1-1
v_gene: TRBV13
CDR3nt: TGTGCCAGCAGCTTAGGCCAGGGAGGTGAAGCTTTCTTT
CDR3aa: CASSLGQGGEAFF

abundance: -
d_gene: -
j_gene: TRBJ2-3
v_gene: TRBV7-8
CDR3nt: TGTGCCAGCAGTGTAACGTCACAGGACCAGGTTACGCAGTATTTT
CDR3aa: CASSVTSQDQVTQYF

abundance: -
d_gene: TRBD1
j_gene: TRBJ1-4
v_gene: TRBV19
CDR3nt: TGTGCCAGCCAAATCGGGACAGCTAATGAAAAACTGTTTTTT
CDR3aa: CASQIGTANEKLFF

abundance: -
d_gene: -
j_gene: TRBJ2-7
v_gene: TRBV12-1
CDR3nt: TGTGCCAGCAGCCCCAGGTGTGGGGAGCAGTACTTC
CDR3aa: CASSPRCGEQYF

abundance: once
d_gene: TRBD1
j_gene: TRBJ2-7
v_gene: TRBV4-1
CDR3nt: TGCGCCAGCAGCCAAGTCCGGGACAGGACGTCCGAGCAGTACTTC
CDR3aa: CASSQVRDRTSEQYF

abundance: once
d_gene: -
j_gene: TRBJ1-1
v_gene: TRBV6-5
CDR3nt: TGTGCCAGCAGTCCCCGACGGGACTGGTCTGAAGCTTTCTTT
CDR3aa: CASSPRRDWSEAFF

abundance: few
d_gene: -
j_gene: TRBJ1-1
v_gene: TRBV27
CDR3nt: TGTGCCAGCAGTCAGACCCAGGGGAGGGGTGAAGCTTTCTTT
CDR3aa: CASSQTQGRGEAFF

abundance: once
d_gene: -
j_gene: TRBJ2-1
v_gene: TRBV9
CDR3nt: TGTGCCAGCAGCGTAGGGAATGCGGGGACTTTTAATGAGCAGTTCTTC
CDR3aa: CASSVGNAGTFNEQFF

abundance: -
d_gene: -
j_gene: TRBJ2-1
v_gene: TRBV27
CDR3nt: TGTGCCAGCAGTTTAGAAGGAGGTTATTCCTACAATGAGCAGTTCTTC
CDR3aa: CASSLEGGYSYNEQFF

abundance: -
d_gene: TRBD1
j_gene: TRBJ2-1
v_gene: TRBV7-2
CDR3nt: TGTGCCAGCAGCTTAGACAGGGGTTTGGACAATGAGCAGTTCTTC
CDR3aa: CASSLDRGLDNEQFF

abundance: few
d_gene: -
j_gene: TRBJ1-4
v_gene: TRBV5-1
CDR3nt: TGCGCCAGCAGCTTGGATCGGGGTGAAAAACTGTTTTTT
CDR3aa: CASSLDRGEKLFF

abundance: -
d_gene: -
j_gene: TRBJ2-2
v_gene: TRBV10-3
CDR3nt: TGTGCCATCAGTGATGTCCCCCCGAGCACCGGGGAGCTGTTTTTT
CDR3aa: CAISDVPPSTGELFF

abundance: -
d_gene: -
j_gene: TRBJ1-2
v_gene: TRBV9
CDR3nt: TGTGCCAGCAGCGACGGCTATGGCTACACCTTC
CDR3aa: CASSDGYGYTF

abundance: once
d_gene: TRBD1
j_gene: TRBJ1-5
v_gene: TRBV11-2
CDR3nt: TGTGCCAGCAGCTTAACCCAGGGGGTCAGTCAGCCCCAGCATTTT
CDR3aa: CASSLTQGVSQPQHF

abundance: -
d_gene: TRBD1
j_gene: TRBJ2-7
v_gene: TRBV7-2
CDR3nt: TGTGCCAGCAGCTTAAAGGGGGCGAGTTTTAACGAGCAGTACTTC
CDR3aa: CASSLKGASFNEQYF

abundance: -
d_gene: TRBD1
j_gene: TRBJ2-1
v_gene: TRBV4-2
CDR3nt: TGTGCCAGCAGCCAAGGACAGGGGGCTTTCTACAATGAGCAGTTCTTC
CDR3aa: CASSQGQGAFYNEQFF